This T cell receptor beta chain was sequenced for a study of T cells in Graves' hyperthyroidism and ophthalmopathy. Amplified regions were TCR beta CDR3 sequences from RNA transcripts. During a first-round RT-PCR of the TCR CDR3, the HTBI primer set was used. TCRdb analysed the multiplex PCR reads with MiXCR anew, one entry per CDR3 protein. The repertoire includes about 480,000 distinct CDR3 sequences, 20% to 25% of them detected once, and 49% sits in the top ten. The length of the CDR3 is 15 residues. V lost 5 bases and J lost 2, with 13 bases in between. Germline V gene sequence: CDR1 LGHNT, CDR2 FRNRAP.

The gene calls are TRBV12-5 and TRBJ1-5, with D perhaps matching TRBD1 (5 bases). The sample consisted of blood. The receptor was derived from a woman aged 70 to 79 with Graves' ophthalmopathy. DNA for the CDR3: TGTGCTAGTGGTAACGGGGGGGTTGGCAATCAGCCCCAGCATTTT. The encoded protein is CASGNGGVGNQPQHF.